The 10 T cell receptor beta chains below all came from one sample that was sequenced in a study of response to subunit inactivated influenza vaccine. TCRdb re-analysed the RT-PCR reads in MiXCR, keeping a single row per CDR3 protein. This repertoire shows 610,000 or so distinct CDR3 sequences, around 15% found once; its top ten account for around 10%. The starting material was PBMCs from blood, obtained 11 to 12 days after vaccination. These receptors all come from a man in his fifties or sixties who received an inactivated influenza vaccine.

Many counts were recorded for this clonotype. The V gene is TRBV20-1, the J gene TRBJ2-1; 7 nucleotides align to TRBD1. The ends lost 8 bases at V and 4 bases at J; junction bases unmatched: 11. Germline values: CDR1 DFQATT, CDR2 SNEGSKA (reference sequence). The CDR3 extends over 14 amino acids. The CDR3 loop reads CSTIRTGVYNEQFF. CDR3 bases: TGCAGTACGATTAGGACAGGAGTGTACAATGAGCAGTTCTTC.

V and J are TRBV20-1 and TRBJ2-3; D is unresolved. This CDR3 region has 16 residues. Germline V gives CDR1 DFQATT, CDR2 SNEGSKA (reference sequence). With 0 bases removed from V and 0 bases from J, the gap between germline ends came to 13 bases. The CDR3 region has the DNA TGCAGTGCTAGAGATCTAGGTAGAGTTAGCACAGATACGCAGTATTTT. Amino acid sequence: CSARDLGRVSTDTQYF.

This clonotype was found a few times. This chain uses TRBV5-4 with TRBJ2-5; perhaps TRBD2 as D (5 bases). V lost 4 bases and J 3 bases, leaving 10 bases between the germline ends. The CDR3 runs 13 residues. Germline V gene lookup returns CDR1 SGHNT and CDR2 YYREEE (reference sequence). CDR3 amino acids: CASSRTEKETQYF. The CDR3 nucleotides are TGTGCCAGCAGCCGGACTGAGAAAGAGACCCAGTACTTC.

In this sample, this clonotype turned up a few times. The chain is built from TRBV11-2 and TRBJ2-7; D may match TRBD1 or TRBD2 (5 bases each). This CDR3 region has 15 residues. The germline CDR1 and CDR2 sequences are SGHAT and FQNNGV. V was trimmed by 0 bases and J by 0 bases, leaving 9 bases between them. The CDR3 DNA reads TGTGCCAGCAGCTTAGAGTGGGGGATCTCCTACGAGCAGTACTTC. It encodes CASSLEWGISYEQYF.

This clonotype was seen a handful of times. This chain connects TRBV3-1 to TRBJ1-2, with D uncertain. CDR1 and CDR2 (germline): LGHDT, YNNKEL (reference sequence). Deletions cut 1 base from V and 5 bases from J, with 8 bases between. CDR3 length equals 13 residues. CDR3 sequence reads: CASSQVPQYGYTF. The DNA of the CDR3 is TGTGCCAGCAGCCAAGTACCACAGTATGGCTACACCTTC. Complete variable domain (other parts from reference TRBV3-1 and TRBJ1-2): DTAVSQTPKYLVTQMGNDKSIKCEQNLGHDTMYWYKQDSKKFLKIMFSYNNKELIINETVPNRFSPKSPDKAHLNLHINSLELGDSAVYFCASSQVPQYGYTFGSGTRLTVV.

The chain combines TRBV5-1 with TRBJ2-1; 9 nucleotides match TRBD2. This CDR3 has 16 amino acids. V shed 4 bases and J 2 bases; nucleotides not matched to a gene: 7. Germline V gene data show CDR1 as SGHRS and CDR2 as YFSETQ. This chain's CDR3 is CASSRNSGGAYNEQFF. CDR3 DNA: TGCGCCAGCAGCAGAAATAGCGGGGGCGCCTACAATGAGCAGTTCTTC.

DNA for the CDR3: TGTGCCAGCTCACCACCCTGGTCCGGGGCCAACGTCCTGACTTTC. Its translation is CASSPPWSGANVLTF. The chain joins TRBV18 to TRBJ2-6; D is unclear. V was cut by 0 bases and J by 4 bases, with 7 bases left in between. This CDR3 comprises 15 residues. Germline CDR1 is KGHSH and CDR2 is LQKENI. The full variable domain, its missing parts supplied by reference TRBV18 and TRBJ2-6, is NAGVMQNPRHLVRRRGQEARLRCSPMKGHSHVYWYRQLPEEGLKFMVYLQKENIIDESGMPKERFSAEFPKEGPSILRIQQVVRGDSAAYFCASSPPWSGANVLTFGAGSRLTVL.

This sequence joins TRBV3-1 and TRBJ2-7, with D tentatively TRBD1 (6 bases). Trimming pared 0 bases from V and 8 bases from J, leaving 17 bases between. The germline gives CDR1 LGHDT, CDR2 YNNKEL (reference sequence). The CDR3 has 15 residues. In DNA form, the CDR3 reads TGTGCCAGCAGCCAAGATATACGGGACACGGAGAAGCAGTACTTC. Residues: CASSQDIRDTEKQYF.

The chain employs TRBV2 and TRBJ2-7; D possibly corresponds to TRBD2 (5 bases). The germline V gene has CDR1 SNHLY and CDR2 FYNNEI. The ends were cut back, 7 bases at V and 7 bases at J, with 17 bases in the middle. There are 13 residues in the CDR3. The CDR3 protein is CASNGLAVREQYF. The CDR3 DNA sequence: TGTGCCAGCAATGGGCTAGCAGTGCGGGAGCAGTACTTC.

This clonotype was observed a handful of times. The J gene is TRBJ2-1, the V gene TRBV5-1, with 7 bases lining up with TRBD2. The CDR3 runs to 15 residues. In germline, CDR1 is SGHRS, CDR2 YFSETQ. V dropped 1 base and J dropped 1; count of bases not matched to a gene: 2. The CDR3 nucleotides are TGCGCCAGCAGCTTGTGGGGGGGGTCCTACAATGAGCAGTTCTTC. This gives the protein CASSLWGGSYNEQFF. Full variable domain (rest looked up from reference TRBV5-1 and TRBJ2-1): KAGVTQTPRYLIKTRGQQVTLSCSPISGHRSVSWYQQTPGQGLQFLFEYFSETQRNKGNFPGRFSGRQFSNSRSEMNVSTLELGDSALYLCASSLWGGSYNEQFFGPGTRLTVL.